This entry is about one T cell receptor (beta chain). This CDR3 comprises 13 residues. Germline loops: CDR1 SGDLS, CDR2 YYNGEE. The V and J ends lost 4 bases and 3 bases, in that order; junction bases with no gene match: 2. The sample belongs to a study of blood T cell repertoires in COVID-19. Study background: Sites in the United States, Italy and Spain provided acute and convalescent COVID-19 samples. T cells, B-cell-depleted T cells, or PBMCs supplied cDNA or gDNA.

Original processing notes: By means of reference gene primer amplification, nucleated cell counts were estimated. This table comes from immunoSEQ multiplex PCR, and its TCRdb copy is limited to in-frame clones, with some not included. V and J calls and clone size are as listed in that table; D and trimming were resolved from the DNA. The sample shows about 170,000 clones, roughly 88% of them seen only once. This sequence was found in a man aged 60 to 69 who had recovered from COVID-19. Sequencing was performed on peripheral blood. The chain employs TRBV9 and TRBJ2-3, with 7 bases fitting TRBD1. The CDR3 nucleotides are TGTGCCAGCAGCTTACAGGGGACAGATACGCAGTATTTT. Translated: CASSLQGTDTQYF.